The 3 T cell receptor beta chains in this list originate from one sample, sequenced in a study of blood T cell repertoires in COVID-19. The assay was immunoSEQ multiplex PCR, and TCRdb's table has in-frame clones only and misses some. The sample has 140,000 to 150,000 clones; about four fifths are singletons. Sequencing used peripheral blood. Source of these receptors: a man in his 70s who had recovered from COVID-19.

The chain is built from TRBV4-3 and TRBJ2-1; 7 bases are a match to TRBD2. The CDR3 covers 15 residues. Unmatched junction bases numbered 6, after V lost 1 base and J lost 6 bases. Per germline, CDR1 LGHNA and CDR2 YSLEER. The CDR3 sequence: CASSQGGDYFNEQFF. In DNA, the CDR3 is TGCGCCAGCAGCCAAGGTGGGGACTACTTCAATGAGCAGTTCTTC.

This chain links TRBV30 with TRBJ2-1; D might be TRBD2 (5 bases). V lost 3 bases and J lost 7, with 19 bases in between. Germline values: CDR1 GTSNPN, CDR2 SVGIG (reference sequence). The CDR3 runs 15 residues. The CDR3 is CAWRPAFGVFNEQFF. CDR3 coding DNA: TGTGCCTGGAGGCCTGCCTTCGGGGTTTTTAATGAGCAGTTCTTC.

This clone came up many times. The V gene is TRBV2, the J gene TRBJ1-6; D is uncertain. This CDR3 is built from 16 residues. Looked up from germline, CDR1 is SNHLY and CDR2 is FYNNEI. V shed 1 base and J shed 9 bases, with 16 bases lying between them. CDR3 in amino acids: CASSEEPLPKSSPLHF. Written as DNA, the CDR3 is TGTGCCAGCAGTGAAGAACCATTACCTAAGAGTTCACCCCTCCACTTT.